This T cell receptor beta chain was observed in a study of blood T cell repertoires in COVID-19. TCRdb keeps only in-frame clones here, not all; method: immunoSEQ multiplex PCR. This table holds hundreds of thousands of clones, approximately 90% found once. Germline V CDR1 and CDR2: SGDLS, YYNGEE. This CDR3 comprises 19 residues. The trim removed 0 bases at V and 2 bases at J, leaving 15 bases unmatched. Sequencing was done on a sample of PBMCs or T cells enriched from blood (not recorded which). This receptor was obtained from a man in his forties who had recovered from COVID-19. The chain couples TRBV9 to TRBJ2-5; TRBD2 aligns across 8 bases. In DNA, the CDR3 is TGTGCCAGCAGCGTAGAGGCCCTCGCGGGGACTAGACGTCAAGAGACCCAGTACTTC. Amino acids: CASSVEALAGTRRQETQYF.